Following are 21 T cell receptor beta chains from one sample sequenced in a study of blood T cells in healthy people across ages. For the second PCR, which ran for roughly 6 to 12 cycles, a sample-barcoded 5' primer and a J-beta primer mix were used. From the 5' RACE reads, TCRdb called clonotypes with MiXCR, one entry per CDR3 protein. The sample holds 550,000 to 750,000 distinct CDR3 sequences, more than 20% seen once. Sequencing was performed on blood. Receptors were obtained from a man aged 65 to 85 in good health.

This clonotype was seen a handful of times. The chain combines TRBV20-1 with TRBJ2-3; 10 positions match TRBD2. CDR3 size: 15 residues. The germline V gene encodes CDR1 DFQATT and CDR2 SNEGSKA (reference sequence). The ends lost 5 bases at V and 4 bases at J; junction bases unmatched: 9. The chain's CDR3 is CSALGRLAGADTQYF. In DNA form, the CDR3 reads TGCAGTGCTCTGGGGCGACTAGCGGGCGCAGATACGCAGTATTTT.

This chain joins TRBV5-5 and TRBJ2-5; no firm D call. The CDR3 runs 14 residues. V lost 0 bases and J lost 1, with 7 bases in between. Germline lookup yields CDR1 SGHKS and CDR2 YYEKEE (reference sequence). Here the CDR3 DNA reads TGTGCCAGCAGCTTGGAGGTAGCCCAAGAGACCCAGTACTTC. Translated, it gives CASSLEVAQETQYF.

On this clonotype: Its ends do not fully match the called genes, so a read error is possible. V usage is TRBV5-4 and J usage is TRBJ2-7, with 14 bases matching TRBD2. Germline assignment: CDR1 SGHNT and CDR2 YYREEE (reference sequence). The CDR3 runs to 12 residues. The CDR3 nucleotides read TGTGCCAGCAGCTTGGAGGGGACTAGCGGGAGCTTC. This translates into CASSLEGTSGSF.

This clonotype was observed a handful of times. The chain links TRBV29-1 to TRBJ2-3; maybe TRBD2 (6 bases). The V and J ends lost 4 bases and 4 bases respectively, with 15 bases between them. The CDR3 runs 14 residues. Germline CDR1 is SQVTM and CDR2 is ANQGSEA. CDR3 protein: CSVASGFASDTQYF. The CDR3 region has the DNA TGCAGCGTTGCAAGCGGGTTCGCGTCAGATACGCAGTATTTT.

The V gene is TRBV27, the J gene TRBJ2-5; 9 bases align to TRBD2. The better agreement between TRBJ2-7 and the DNA end casts doubt on the J call. Germline V gene lookup returns CDR1 MNHEY and CDR2 SMNVEV (reference sequence). The CDR3 is made up of 14 amino acids. The CDR3 DNA sequence: TGTGCCAGCAGTGGGCTAGCGGGATACAACGAGCAGTACTTC. This translates into CASSGLAGYNEQYF.

Points on this clonotype: A much larger clonotype is one base distant, so this may be a read error. The gene calls are TRBV7-9 and TRBJ2-1, with D possibly being TRBD2 (6 bases). The J call is uncertain, as TRBJ2-5 better fits the DNA end. This CDR3 is 14 amino acids long. CDR1 is SEHNR, CDR2 FQNEAQ, per germline (reference sequence). CDR3 protein: CASVYVSSGEIQYF. The CDR3 region has the DNA TGTGCCAGCGTGTACGTCTCCTCGGGGGAGATCCAGTACTTC.

This clonotype was seen a handful of times. The chain combines TRBV7-9 with TRBJ2-1, with D possibly matching TRBD2 (6 bases). The CDR3 is made up of 14 amino acids. Germline V lookup: CDR1 SEHNR, CDR2 FQNEAQ (reference sequence). V lost 5 bases and J lost 3, with 11 bases in between. The CDR3 protein is CASSNPTSYNEQFF. The CDR3 DNA reads TGTGCCAGCAGCAACCCGACTAGCTACAATGAGCAGTTCTTC.

This clonotype came up a few times. The chain is built from TRBV4-1 and TRBJ1-1; D unclear. In germline, CDR1 is MGHRA, CDR2 YSYEKL. The CDR3 extends over 13 amino acids. Deletions cut 1 base from V and 10 bases from J, with 13 bases between. The CDR3 region is CASSQGRENGAFF. The CDR3, as DNA: TGCGCCAGCAGCCAAGGGAGGGAGAATGGAGCTTTCTTT.

This rearrangement joins TRBV7-9 to TRBJ2-3, with 9 bases that match TRBD2. CDR1 and CDR2 from the germline V gene are SEHNR and FQNEAQ (reference sequence). Losses at the gene ends were 4 bases for V and 2 bases for J; bases not matched to a gene: 7. The CDR3 contains 16 residues. The chain's CDR3 is CASSSPGTSNTDTQYF. The CDR3 nucleotides are TGTGCCAGCAGCTCCCCCGGGACTAGCAACACAGATACGCAGTATTTT.

Written as DNA, the CDR3 is TGTGCCAGCCGTCCGGGACATTCCTACAATGAGCAGTTCTTC. Its translation: CASRPGHSYNEQFF. V is TRBV18 and J is TRBJ2-5, with D perhaps TRBD1 (6 bases). The last part of the DNA fits TRBJ2-1 better; the J call may be wrong. This CDR3 has 14 residues. Germline CDR1 KGHSH, CDR2 LQKENI.

In its sample, this clonotype was seen many times. The V and J genes are TRBV10-3 and TRBJ1-4; maybe TRBD1 (6 bases). The CDR3 has 14 amino acids. Germline CDR1 and CDR2: ENHRY and SYGVKD. Deletions cut 10 bases from V and 1 base from J, with 13 bases between. CDR3 coding DNA: TGTGCCACCCGGGACACCCAAACTAATGAAAAACTGTTTTTT. Protein sequence: CATRDTQTNEKLFF.

With respect to this clonotype: Germline and junction disagree at one end, which may indicate a read error. The V call is TRBV29-1, the J call TRBJ2-5; 7 bases match TRBD1. CDR1 and CDR2 (germline): SQVTM, ANQGSEA. The CDR3 is made up of 11 amino acids. CDR3 residues: CSVEATTGRFF. The CDR3 nucleotides are TGCAGCGTTGAGGCAACGACAGGGCGGTTCTTC.

In its sample, this clonotype was seen once. This chain joins TRBV29-1 and TRBJ1-2; tentatively, D is TRBD1 (5 bases). CDR3 size: 14 residues. Per the germline V gene, CDR1 is SQVTM and CDR2 is ANQGSEA. Trimming shortened V by 1 base and J by 2 bases, and 11 bases separated the two germline ends. This chain's CDR3 is CSVEVLEGNYGYTF. Here the CDR3 DNA reads TGCAGCGTTGAAGTGTTGGAGGGGAACTATGGCTACACCTTC.

This chain links TRBV20-1 with TRBJ2-1; D uncertain. The CDR3 is 12 residues long. Trimming stripped 3 bases from V and 4 bases from J, with 7 bases between. Germline V gene data show CDR1 as DFQATT and CDR2 as SNEGSKA (reference sequence). The CDR3 nucleotides read TGCAGTGCTAGCCGGCAATACAATGAGCAGTTCTTC. Its protein is CSASRQYNEQFF.

At least ten counts were recorded for this clonotype. This chain connects TRBV5-1 to TRBJ2-1; D remains ambiguous. Germline CDR1 reads SGHRS; CDR2 reads YFSETQ. The CDR3 runs 13 residues. Trimming cost V 4 bases and J 2 bases, with 7 bases left between them. This CDR3 is CASSTVPYNEQFF. Written as DNA, the CDR3 is TGCGCCAGCAGCACCGTACCCTACAATGAGCAGTTCTTC.

In this sample, this clonotype turned up a few times. The V call is TRBV20-1, the J call TRBJ1-2; possibly TRBD1 for D (5 bases). The V and J ends lost 3 bases and 3 bases respectively, with 11 bases between them. Germline V gives CDR1 DFQATT, CDR2 SNEGSKA (reference sequence). This CDR3 is built from 13 residues. The CDR3 spells CSARTEGDYGYTF. For the CDR3, the DNA is TGCAGTGCTAGGACAGAAGGGGACTATGGCTACACCTTC.

This clonotype was recorded at least ten times. One end of the junction is discordant with germline, which a read error may explain. The chain combines TRBV7-7 with TRBJ2-1; 7 bases are a match to TRBD2. The CDR3 sequence is 16 residues long. Per the germline V gene, CDR1 is SSHAT and CDR2 is FNYEAQ (reference sequence). CDR3 nucleotide sequence: TGTGCTAGCAGCTTAGGTCTAGCGGTTCCCTACAATGAGCAGTTCTTC. This translates into CASSLGLAVPYNEQFF.

This clonotype was seen ten or more times. The chain is built from TRBV7-9 and TRBJ2-5, with D tentatively TRBD1 (5 bases). The end of the DNA is better explained by TRBJ2-1, so the J call may be wrong. The germline gives CDR1 SEHNR, CDR2 FQNEAQ (reference sequence). CDR3 size: 14 residues. As DNA, the CDR3 is TGTGCCAGCGACTCGGCAGGGATTGATGGTGAGCAGTTCTTC. It yields the protein CASDSAGIDGEQFF.

This chain links TRBV2 with TRBJ1-4; D not resolved. CDR3 length: 15 amino acids. Trimming stripped 5 bases from V and 10 bases from J, with 20 bases between. The V gene's germline CDR1 is SNHLY and CDR2 FYNNEI. The CDR3 DNA sequence: TGTGCCAGCAGTCCGGACGTCCCTGTGGTCGGAAAACTGTTTTTT. Protein: CASSPDVPVVGKLFF. Full variable domain (missing parts from reference TRBV2 and TRBJ1-4): EPEVTQTPSHQVTQMGQEVILRCVPISNHLYFYWYRQILGQKVEFLVSFYNNEISEKSEIFDDQFSVERPDGSNFTLKIRSTKLEDSAMYFCASSPDVPVVGKLFFGSGTQLSVL.

The chain combines TRBV29-1 with TRBJ2-3; D is unresolved. V dropped 1 base and J dropped 4 bases, with 3 bases sitting between them. Germline V lookup: CDR1 SQVTM, CDR2 ANQGSEA. CDR3 size: 11 residues. The CDR3 bases are TGCAGCGTTGAAGTTGCAGATACGCAGTATTTT. Amino acids: CSVEVADTQYF.

This clonotype was counted ten times or more. The V call is TRBV3-1, the J call TRBJ2-7; 11 bases are shared with TRBD2. V lost 4 bases and J lost 7; bases outside the gene matches: 9. This CDR3 contains 15 residues. Germline loops: CDR1 LGHDT, CDR2 YNNKEL (reference sequence). The CDR3: CASSPSTSGTSEQYF. The CDR3 nucleotides are TGTGCCAGCAGCCCCTCGACTAGCGGGACGAGTGAGCAGTACTTC.